The rows below give T cell receptor beta chains drawn from one sample of a study of CD8+ T cells in alopecia areata. Method: immunoSEQ multiplex PCR; TCRdb's copy keeps in-frame clones and lacks some. The sample contains 150,000 to 190,000 clones, 45% to 55% of which appear only once. Sequencing was performed on CD8+ T cells sorted from blood, taken at week 0. The receptors shown here come from a human donor with alopecia areata. Both conserved end residues are part of each CDR3. Each record gives: clone size, J gene, D gene, V gene, CDR3 protein, CDR3 DNA. A D gene is named only where the DNA matches it firmly. Rows give clone size only sometimes, using once, few, many, or a class for an expanded clone.

clone_size: few
j_call: TRBJ1-2
d_call: .
v_call: TRBV29-1
cdr3_aa: CSVEVADSEYYGYTF
cdr3_nt: TGCAGCGTTGAAGTAGCGGACAGCGAGTACTATGGCTACACCTTC

clone_size: few
j_call: TRBJ2-5
d_call: .
v_call: TRBV12-5
cdr3_aa: CASGEGTSTYQETQYF
cdr3_nt: TGTGCTAGTGGGGAAGGGACGTCGACGTACCAAGAGACCCAGTACTTC

clone_size: .
j_call: TRBJ2-3
d_call: .
v_call: TRBV27
cdr3_aa: CASSFYRGPPFRTDTQYF
cdr3_nt: TGTGCCAGCAGTTTCTATAGAGGTCCCCCCTTTAGGACAGATACGCAGTATTTT

clone_size: .
j_call: TRBJ1-2
d_call: .
v_call: TRBV4-1
cdr3_aa: CASSQDPGRYTF
cdr3_nt: TGCGCCAGCAGCCAAGATCCAGGGCGCTACACCTTC

clone_size: once
j_call: TRBJ1-5
d_call: .
v_call: TRBV9
cdr3_aa: CASSESGVSNQPQHF
cdr3_nt: TGTGCCAGCAGCGAATCAGGGGTTAGCAATCAGCCCCAGCATTTT

clone_size: .
j_call: TRBJ1-5
d_call: .
v_call: TRBV4-2
cdr3_aa: CASSLSPSQPQHF
cdr3_nt: TGTGCCAGCAGCTTAAGTCCATCTCAGCCCCAGCATTTT

clone_size: few
j_call: TRBJ2-3
d_call: .
v_call: TRBV9
cdr3_aa: CASSVQGGSTDTQYF
cdr3_nt: TGTGCCAGCAGTGTCCAGGGTGGGAGCACAGATACGCAGTATTTT

clone_size: .
j_call: TRBJ1-2
d_call: TRBD1
v_call: TRBV9
cdr3_aa: CASSGSRDRDKYNYGYTF
cdr3_nt: TGTGCCAGCAGCGGAAGCCGGGACAGGGATAAATATAACTATGGCTACACCTTC

clone_size: few
j_call: TRBJ2-3
d_call: .
v_call: TRBV29-1
cdr3_aa: CSVAGSSGTDTQYF
cdr3_nt: TGCAGCGTCGCAGGCAGTTCGGGCACAGATACGCAGTATTTT

clone_size: .
j_call: TRBJ2-7
d_call: .
v_call: TRBV15
cdr3_aa: CASSVGRSGEQYF
cdr3_nt: TGTGCCAGCAGTGTTGGCAGGTCGGGAGAGCAGTACTTC

clone_size: .
j_call: TRBJ2-6
d_call: .
v_call: TRBV15
cdr3_aa: CATSRDEGGANVLTF
cdr3_nt: TGTGCCACCAGCAGAGATGAAGGTGGGGCCAACGTCCTGACTTTC

clone_size: few
j_call: TRBJ1-6
d_call: .
v_call: TRBV30
cdr3_aa: CAWSGADYNSPLHF
cdr3_nt: TGTGCCTGGAGTGGGGCAGACTATAATTCACCCCTCCACTTT

clone_size: few
j_call: TRBJ2-5
d_call: TRBD1
v_call: TRBV2
cdr3_aa: CAISDREGQETQYF
cdr3_nt: TGTGCCATCTCGGACAGGGAAGGCCAAGAGACCCAGTACTTC

clone_size: few
j_call: TRBJ2-5
d_call: .
v_call: TRBV14
cdr3_aa: CASSQVPNGDQYF
cdr3_nt: TGTGCCAGCAGCCAAGTCCCGAATGGCGACCAGTACTTC

clone_size: few
j_call: TRBJ2-1
d_call: TRBD2
v_call: TRBV29-1
cdr3_aa: CSVVSGGANNEQFF
cdr3_nt: TGCAGCGTTGTGAGCGGGGGTGCCAACAATGAGCAGTTCTTC

clone_size: .
j_call: TRBJ1-1
d_call: TRBD1
v_call: TRBV2
cdr3_aa: CASSDTDRKNTEAFF
cdr3_nt: TGTGCCAGCAGTGACACGGACAGGAAAAACACTGAAGCTTTCTTT

clone_size: .
j_call: TRBJ1-1
d_call: .
v_call: TRBV2
cdr3_aa: CASSERNTEAFF
cdr3_nt: TGTGCCAGCAGTGAAAGGAACACTGAAGCTTTCTTT

clone_size: once
j_call: TRBJ2-7
d_call: .
v_call: TRBV4-1
cdr3_aa: CASSQAGRLGQYF
cdr3_nt: TGCGCCAGCAGCCAAGCGGGCCGTTTGGGGCAGTACTTC

clone_size: .
j_call: TRBJ2-3
d_call: TRBD1
v_call: TRBV30
cdr3_aa: CAWSPGTASDTQYF
cdr3_nt: TGTGCCTGGAGTCCCGGGACAGCGTCAGATACGCAGTATTTT

clone_size: few
j_call: TRBJ1-1
d_call: .
v_call: TRBV29-1
cdr3_aa: CSVTGLANTEAFF
cdr3_nt: TGCAGCGTGACGGGGTTAGCGAACACTGAAGCTTTCTTT

clone_size: few
j_call: TRBJ2-7
d_call: .
v_call: TRBV4-3
cdr3_aa: CASSHSVANEQYF
cdr3_nt: TGCGCCAGCAGCCACTCCGTAGCGAACGAGCAGTACTTC

clone_size: .
j_call: TRBJ2-3
d_call: .
v_call: TRBV10-3
cdr3_aa: CAISESGSYTDTQYF
cdr3_nt: TGTGCCATCAGTGAGTCGGGCTCATACACAGATACGCAGTATTTT

clone_size: many
j_call: TRBJ1-1
d_call: .
v_call: TRBV4-1
cdr3_aa: CASSQGQLEAFF
cdr3_nt: TGCGCCAGCAGCCAAGGGCAGTTAGAAGCTTTCTTT